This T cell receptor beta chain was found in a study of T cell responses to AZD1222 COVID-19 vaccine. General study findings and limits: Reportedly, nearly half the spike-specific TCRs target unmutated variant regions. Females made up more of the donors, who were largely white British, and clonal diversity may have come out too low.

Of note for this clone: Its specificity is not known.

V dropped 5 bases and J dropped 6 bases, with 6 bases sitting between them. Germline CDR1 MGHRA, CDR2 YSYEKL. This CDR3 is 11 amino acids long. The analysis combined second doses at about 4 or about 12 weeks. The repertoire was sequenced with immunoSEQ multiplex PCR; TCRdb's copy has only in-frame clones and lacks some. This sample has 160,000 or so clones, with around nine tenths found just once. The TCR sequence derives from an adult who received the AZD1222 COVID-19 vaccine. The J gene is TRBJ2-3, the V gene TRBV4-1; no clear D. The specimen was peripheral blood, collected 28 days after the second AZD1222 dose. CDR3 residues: CASSKMDTQYF. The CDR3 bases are TGCGCCAGCAGCAAAATGGATACGCAGTATTTT.